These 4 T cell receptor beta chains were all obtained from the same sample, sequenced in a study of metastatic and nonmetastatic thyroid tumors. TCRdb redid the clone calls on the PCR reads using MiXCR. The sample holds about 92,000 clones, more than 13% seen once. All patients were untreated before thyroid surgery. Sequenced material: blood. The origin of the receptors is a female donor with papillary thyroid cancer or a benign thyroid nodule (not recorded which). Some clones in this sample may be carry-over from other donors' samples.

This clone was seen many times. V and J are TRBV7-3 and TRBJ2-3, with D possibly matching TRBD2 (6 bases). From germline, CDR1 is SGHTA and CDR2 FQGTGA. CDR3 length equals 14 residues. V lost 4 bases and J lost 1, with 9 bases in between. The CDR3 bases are TGTGCCAGCAGCTCGGGGGTGGGCACAGATACGCAGTATTTT. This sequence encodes CASSSGVGTDTQYF.

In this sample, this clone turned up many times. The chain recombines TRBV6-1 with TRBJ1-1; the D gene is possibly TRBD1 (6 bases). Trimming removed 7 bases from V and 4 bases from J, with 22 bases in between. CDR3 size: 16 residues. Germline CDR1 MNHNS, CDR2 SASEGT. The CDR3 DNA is TGTGCCAGCACCCCGCGTGGGCGGGGGCCGGGCACTGAAGCTTTCTTT. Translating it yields CASTPRGRGPGTEAFF.

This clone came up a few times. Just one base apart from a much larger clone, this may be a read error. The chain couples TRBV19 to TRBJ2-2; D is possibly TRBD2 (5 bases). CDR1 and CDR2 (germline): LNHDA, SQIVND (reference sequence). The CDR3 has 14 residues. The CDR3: CASRVGANTGEMFF. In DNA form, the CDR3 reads TGTGCCAGTAGGGTAGGAGCTAACACCGGGGAGATGTTTTTT. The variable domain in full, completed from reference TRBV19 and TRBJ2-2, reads DGGITQSPKYLFRKEGQNVTLSCEQNLNHDAMYWYRQDPGQGLRLIYYSQIVNDFQKGDIAEGYSVSREKKESFPLTVTSAQKNPTAFYLCASRVGANTGEMFFGEGSRLTVL.

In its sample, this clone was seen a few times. The CDR3 loop is CASSLTASYEQYF. DNA of the CDR3: TGCGCCAGCAGTTTGACGGCCTCCTACGAGCAGTACTTC. The chain links TRBV10-2 to TRBJ2-7, with no clear D. The CDR3 has 13 residues. Trimming took 5 bases from V and 0 from J, leaving 8 bases between them. CDR1 and CDR2 (germline): WSHSY, SAAADI.